This T cell receptor beta chain comes out of a study of PD-1 blockade in classical Hodgkin lymphoma. Study in general: Every 2 weeks, patients had 3 mg/kg nivolumab intravenously.

TCRdb's copy holds only in-frame clones and misses some; the assay was immunoSEQ multiplex PCR. The sample records about 58,000 clones, 91% being singletons. V gave up 0 bases and J gave up 4 bases, with 14 bases separating them. This CDR3 has 16 residues. The germline V gene encodes CDR1 LGHNT and CDR2 FRNRAP. Every patient experienced relapse after autologous stem cell transplantation, and brentuximab vedotin exposure varied. The sequence was collected from a human donor with classical Hodgkin lymphoma. Sequencing was performed on peripheral blood mononuclear cells (PBMCs), taken before the second cycle of nivolumab. The genes are TRBV12-5 and TRBJ2-3; TRBD2 is a possible D gene (6 bases). This CDR3 is CASGLVPGTSPDTQYF. The CDR3 nucleotides are TGTGCTAGTGGTTTGGTCCCTGGGACTTCCCCAGATACGCAGTATTTT.